This T cell receptor (beta chain) was sequenced for a study of follicular helper T cells after annual influenza vaccination. Clones were read by immunoSEQ multiplex PCR, and TCRdb kept only the in-frame ones, dropping some. Of approximately 600 clones listed, approximately 80% were seen once; the top ten hold about 5.3%. V was trimmed by 6 bases and J by 3 bases, leaving 14 bases between them. The CDR3 consists of 14 residues. CDR1 and CDR2 from the germline V gene are MNHEY and SMNVEV (reference sequence). Regarding time point: 2015-2016 season, 7 days after influenza vaccination. Study-wide results and caveats: Day 7 ICOS+CD38+ clones were most often found later in ICOS-CD38- cTfh cells.

This clone appeared a few times. Its specificity is unknown. The V and J genes are TRBV27 and TRBJ1-1; D gene ambiguous. This TCR was sampled from an adult who received the influenza vaccine. This sample comprised CXCR5+ CD38+ circulating T follicular helper cells from blood, obtained 7 days after influenza vaccination. Subset in this sample: circulating Tfh, non-naive CD4+CXCR5+PD-1+ (ICOS+CD38+ or ICOS-CD38-). CDR3 nucleotides: TGTGCCAGCAGAAAAGCCCTCACGGACACTGAAGCTTTCTTT. Residues: CASRKALTDTEAFF.